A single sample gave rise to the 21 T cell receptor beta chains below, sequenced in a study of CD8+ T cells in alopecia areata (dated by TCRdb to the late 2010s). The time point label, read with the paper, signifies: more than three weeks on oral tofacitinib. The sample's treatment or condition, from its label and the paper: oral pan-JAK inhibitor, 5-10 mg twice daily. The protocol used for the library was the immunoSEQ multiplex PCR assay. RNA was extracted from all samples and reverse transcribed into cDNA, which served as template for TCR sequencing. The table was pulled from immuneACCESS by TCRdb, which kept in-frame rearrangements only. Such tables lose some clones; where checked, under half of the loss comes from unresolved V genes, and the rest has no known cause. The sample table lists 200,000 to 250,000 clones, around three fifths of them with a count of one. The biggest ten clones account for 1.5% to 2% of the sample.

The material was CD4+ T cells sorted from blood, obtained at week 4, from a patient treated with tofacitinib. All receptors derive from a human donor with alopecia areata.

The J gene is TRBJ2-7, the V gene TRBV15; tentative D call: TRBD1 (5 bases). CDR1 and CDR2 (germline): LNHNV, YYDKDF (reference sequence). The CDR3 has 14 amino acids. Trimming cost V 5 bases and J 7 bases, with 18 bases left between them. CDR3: CATSPRQGMGEQYF. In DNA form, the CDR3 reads TGTGCCACCAGCCCTAGGCAGGGTATGGGGGAGCAGTACTTC.

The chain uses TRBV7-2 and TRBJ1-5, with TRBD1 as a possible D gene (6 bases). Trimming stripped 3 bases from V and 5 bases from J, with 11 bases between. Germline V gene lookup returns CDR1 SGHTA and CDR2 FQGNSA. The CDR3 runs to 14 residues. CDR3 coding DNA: TGTGCCAGCAGCTTGGACGGGGGGCATCAGCCCCAGCATTTT. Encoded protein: CASSLDGGHQPQHF.

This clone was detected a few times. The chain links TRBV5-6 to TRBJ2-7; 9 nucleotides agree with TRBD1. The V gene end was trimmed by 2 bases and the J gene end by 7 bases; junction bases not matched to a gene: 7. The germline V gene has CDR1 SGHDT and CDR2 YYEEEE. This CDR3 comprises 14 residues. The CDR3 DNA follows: TGTGCCAGCAGCTTCACAGGGGGCCTGGGGGAGCAGTACTTC. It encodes CASSFTGGLGEQYF.

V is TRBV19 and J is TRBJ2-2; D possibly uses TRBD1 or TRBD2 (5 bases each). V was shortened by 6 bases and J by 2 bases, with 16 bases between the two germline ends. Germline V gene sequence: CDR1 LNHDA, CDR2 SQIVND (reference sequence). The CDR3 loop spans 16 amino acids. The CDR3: CASRPREGSNTGELFF. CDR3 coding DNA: TGTGCCAGTAGGCCCCGAGAGGGGAGTAACACCGGGGAGCTGTTTTTT.

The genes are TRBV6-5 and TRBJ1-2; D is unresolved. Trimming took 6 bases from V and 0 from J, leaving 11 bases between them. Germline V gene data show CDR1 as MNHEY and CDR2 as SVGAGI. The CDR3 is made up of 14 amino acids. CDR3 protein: CASSEALTNYGYTF. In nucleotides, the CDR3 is TGTGCCAGCAGCGAGGCTTTAACTAACTATGGCTACACCTTC.

As DNA, the CDR3 is TGTGCCTGGATGCGGACTAGAATCTACAATGAGCAGTTCTTC. As protein: CAWMRTRIYNEQFF. The chain is built from TRBV30 and TRBJ2-1; 7 bases map to TRBD2. Trimming at V came to 4 bases and at J to 3 bases, leaving 6 bases not matched to a gene. The CDR3 length is 14 residues. CDR1 and CDR2 (germline): GTSNPN, SVGIG (reference sequence).

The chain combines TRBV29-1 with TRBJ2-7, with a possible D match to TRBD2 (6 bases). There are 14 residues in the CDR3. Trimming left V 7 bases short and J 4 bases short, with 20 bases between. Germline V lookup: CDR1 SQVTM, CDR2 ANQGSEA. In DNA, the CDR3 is TGCAGCGCAAAAATGGGGCGGGGCGCATACGAGCAGTACTTC. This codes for CSAKMGRGAYEQYF.

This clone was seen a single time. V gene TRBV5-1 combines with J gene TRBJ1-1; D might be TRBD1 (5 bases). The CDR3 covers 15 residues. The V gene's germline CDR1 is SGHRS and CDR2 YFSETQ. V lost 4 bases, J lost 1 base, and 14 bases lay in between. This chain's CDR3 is CASSPLDSKNTEAFF. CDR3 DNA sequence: TGCGCCAGCAGCCCCCTTGACAGCAAGAACACTGAAGCTTTCTTT.

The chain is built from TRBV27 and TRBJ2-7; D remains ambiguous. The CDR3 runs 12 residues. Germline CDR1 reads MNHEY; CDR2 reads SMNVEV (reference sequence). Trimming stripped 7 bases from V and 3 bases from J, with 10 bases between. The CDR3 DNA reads TGTGCCAGCAAGAACAGCTACTACGAGCAGTACTTC. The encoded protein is CASKNSYYEQYF.

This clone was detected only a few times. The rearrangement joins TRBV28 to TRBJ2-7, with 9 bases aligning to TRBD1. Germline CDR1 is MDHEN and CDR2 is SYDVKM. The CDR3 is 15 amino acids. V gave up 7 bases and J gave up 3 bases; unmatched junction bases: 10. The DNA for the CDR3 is TGTGCCAGCACCAATAAAGGGGACAGGGTCTACGAGCAGTACTTC. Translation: CASTNKGDRVYEQYF.

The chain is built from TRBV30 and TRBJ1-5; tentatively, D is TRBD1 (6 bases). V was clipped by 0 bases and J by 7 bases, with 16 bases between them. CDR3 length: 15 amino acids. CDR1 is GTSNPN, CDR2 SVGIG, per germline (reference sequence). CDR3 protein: CAWSVGNRVWQPQHF. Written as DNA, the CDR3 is TGTGCCTGGAGTGTCGGGAACAGGGTTTGGCAGCCCCAGCATTTT.

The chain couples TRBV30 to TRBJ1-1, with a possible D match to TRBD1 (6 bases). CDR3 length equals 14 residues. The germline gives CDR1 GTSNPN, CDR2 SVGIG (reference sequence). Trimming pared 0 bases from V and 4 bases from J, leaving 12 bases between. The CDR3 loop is CAWSVKGGGTEAFF. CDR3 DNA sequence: TGTGCCTGGAGTGTAAAGGGAGGGGGCACTGAAGCTTTCTTT.

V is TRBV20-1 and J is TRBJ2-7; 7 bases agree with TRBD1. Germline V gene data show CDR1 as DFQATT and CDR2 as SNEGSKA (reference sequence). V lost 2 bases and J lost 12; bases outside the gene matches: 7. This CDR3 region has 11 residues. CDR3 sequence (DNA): TGCAGTGCTAGAACACAGGGGCTGAGGTACTTC. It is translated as CSARTQGLRYF.

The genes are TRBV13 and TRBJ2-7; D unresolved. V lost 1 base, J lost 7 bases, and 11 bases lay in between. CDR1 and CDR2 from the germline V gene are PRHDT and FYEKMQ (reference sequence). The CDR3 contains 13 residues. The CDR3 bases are TGTGCCAGCAGCTTAGAGGGTTTAGGAGAGCAGTACTTC. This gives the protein CASSLEGLGEQYF.

The CDR3 DNA is TGTGCCAGCAGCCAGACAGGGATTAGCACAGATACGCAGTATTTT. The encoded protein is CASSQTGISTDTQYF. J is TRBJ2-3 and V is TRBV5-6; TRBD1 agrees at 7 bases. Germline CDR1 reads SGHDT; CDR2 reads YYEEEE. The CDR3 is made up of 15 amino acids. V dropped 4 bases and J dropped 0; count of bases not matched to a gene: 5.

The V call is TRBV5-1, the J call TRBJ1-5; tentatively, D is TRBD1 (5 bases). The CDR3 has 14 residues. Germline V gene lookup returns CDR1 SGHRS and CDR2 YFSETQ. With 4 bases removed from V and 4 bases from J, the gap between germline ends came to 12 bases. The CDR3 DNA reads TGCGCCAGCAGCGAAGGGGTAGCAAATCAGCCCCAGCATTTT. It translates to CASSEGVANQPQHF.

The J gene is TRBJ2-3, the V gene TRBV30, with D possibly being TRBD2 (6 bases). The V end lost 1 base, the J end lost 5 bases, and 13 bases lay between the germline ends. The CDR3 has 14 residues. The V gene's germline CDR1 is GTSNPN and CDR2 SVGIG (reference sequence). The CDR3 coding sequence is TGTGCCTGGAGTGGTGCGGGTAGCGGAGATACGCAGTATTTT. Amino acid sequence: CAWSGAGSGDTQYF.

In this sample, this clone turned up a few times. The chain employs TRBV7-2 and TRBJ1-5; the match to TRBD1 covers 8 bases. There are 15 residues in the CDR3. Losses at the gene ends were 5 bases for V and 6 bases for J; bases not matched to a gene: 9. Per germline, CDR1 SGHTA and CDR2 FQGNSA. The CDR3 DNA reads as TGTGCCAGCAGCCCGACAGGGGCGGACGGTCAGCCCCAGCATTTT. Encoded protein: CASSPTGADGQPQHF.

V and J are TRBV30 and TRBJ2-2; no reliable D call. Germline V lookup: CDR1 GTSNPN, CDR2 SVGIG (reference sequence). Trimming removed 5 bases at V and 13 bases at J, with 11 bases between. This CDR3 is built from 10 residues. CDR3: CAWEESGLFF. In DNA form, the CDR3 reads TGTGCCTGGGAGGAATCAGGGCTGTTTTTT.

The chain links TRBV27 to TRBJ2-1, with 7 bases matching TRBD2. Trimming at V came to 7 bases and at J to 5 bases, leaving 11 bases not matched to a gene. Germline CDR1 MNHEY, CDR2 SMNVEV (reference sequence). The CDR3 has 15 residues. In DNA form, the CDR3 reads TGTGCCAGCATCAGGACGCTAGCGGATCACAATGAGCAGTTCTTC. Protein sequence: CASIRTLADHNEQFF.

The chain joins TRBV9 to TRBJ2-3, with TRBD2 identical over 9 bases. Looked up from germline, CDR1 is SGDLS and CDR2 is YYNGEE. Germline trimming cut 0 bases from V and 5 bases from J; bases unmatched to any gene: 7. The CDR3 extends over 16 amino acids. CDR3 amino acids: CASSVVSGGKIDTQYF. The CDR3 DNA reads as TGTGCCAGCAGCGTAGTAAGCGGGGGGAAGATAGATACGCAGTATTTT. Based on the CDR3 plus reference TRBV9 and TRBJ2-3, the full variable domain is DSGVTQTPKHLITATGQRVTLRCSPRSGDLSVYWYQQSLDQGLQFLIQYYNGEERAKGNILERFSAQQFPDLHSELNLSSLELGDSALYFCASSVVSGGKIDTQYFGPGTRLTVL.